This entry is about one TCR beta chain. Its target is not known. The data derive from a study of blood T cells in healthy people across ages. General study results and limits: Versus aged donors, long-lived donors had higher diversity and more naive CD4+ cells. Correlation between TCR beta diversity and naive T cell percentage was strong.

Trimming pared 0 bases from V and 6 bases from J, leaving 10 bases between. Germline values: CDR1 SGDLS, CDR2 YYNGEE. The CDR3 totals 15 residues. The use of a sample-barcoded 5' primer and a J-beta primer mix characterized a second PCR of roughly 6 to 11 cycles. A template-switch adaptor that had 12 random nucleotides put a tag on each cDNA molecule. Sequencing of every sample gave 3 million or more CDR3-containing paired-end reads. TCRdb ran MiXCR on the 5' RACE reads and lists one entry per CDR3 protein. The data contain approximately 830,000 distinct CDR3 sequences, around two thirds of them singletons.

This chain uses TRBV9 with TRBJ1-6, with a possible D match to TRBD1 (5 bases). The sequenced sample was blood. The receptor was derived from a man aged 30 to 45 in good health. The CDR3 here is CASSVAGLGNSPLHF. CDR3 coding DNA: TGTGCCAGCAGCGTAGCAGGGTTGGGTAATTCACCCCTCCACTTT.